These T cell receptor beta chains were read from a single sample in a study of blood T cell repertoires in COVID-19. Some clones are missing from TCRdb's copy, which holds only in-frame ones; the method was immunoSEQ multiplex PCR. The sample includes roughly 150,000 clones, 65% to 85% of them seen just once. The specimen sequenced was peripheral blood. The receptors were gathered from a woman between 65 and 79 years old who had recovered from COVID-19. Each CDR3 is given with its conserved first and last residue. The order of the fields is D gene, clone size, V gene, J gene, CDR3 protein, CDR3 DNA. A D gene is named only where the DNA matches it firmly. The size entry is marked missing in some rows and otherwise reads once, few, many or a size class.

D gene: TRBD1; clone size: -; V gene: TRBV7-6; J gene: TRBJ1-5; CDR3 protein: CASSPHGTASNQPQHF; CDR3 DNA: TGTGCCAGCAGCCCCCACGGGACAGCCAGCAATCAGCCCCAGCATTTT
D gene: -; clone size: -; V gene: TRBV9; J gene: TRBJ1-1; CDR3 protein: CASSSQVGGTEAFF; CDR3 DNA: TGTGCCAGCAGCTCTCAGGTCGGGGGGACTGAAGCTTTCTTT
D gene: TRBD2; clone size: -; V gene: TRBV29-1; J gene: TRBJ2-1; CDR3 protein: CSVDRGLADFYNEQFF; CDR3 DNA: TGCAGCGTTGACAGGGGACTAGCCGACTTCTACAATGAGCAGTTCTTC
D gene: TRBD1; clone size: once; V gene: TRBV27; J gene: TRBJ1-2; CDR3 protein: CASSRTGDGYTF; CDR3 DNA: TGTGCCAGCAGCCGGACAGGAGATGGCTACACCTTC
D gene: -; clone size: -; V gene: TRBV7-3; J gene: TRBJ1-1; CDR3 protein: CASSAGSSSTEAFF; CDR3 DNA: TGTGCCAGCAGCGCCGGGTCCAGCAGCACTGAAGCTTTCTTT
D gene: TRBD2; clone size: -; V gene: TRBV18; J gene: TRBJ2-7; CDR3 protein: CASSPPGTSGRAYF; CDR3 DNA: TGTGCCAGCTCACCTCCCGGGACTAGCGGGAGAGCGTACTTC
D gene: -; clone size: once; V gene: TRBV30; J gene: TRBJ1-1; CDR3 protein: CAWSVPGPPNTEAFF; CDR3 DNA: TGTGCCTGGAGTGTACCTGGGCCCCCGAACACTGAAGCTTTCTTT
D gene: TRBD2; clone size: -; V gene: TRBV2; J gene: TRBJ2-1; CDR3 protein: CASGVAGWNEQFF; CDR3 DNA: TGTGCCAGCGGGGTAGCGGGGTGGAATGAGCAGTTCTTC
D gene: -; clone size: -; V gene: TRBV28; J gene: TRBJ2-2; CDR3 protein: CASTPLWGEKNTGELFF; CDR3 DNA: TGTGCCAGCACCCCTTTATGGGGGGAGAAGAACACCGGGGAGCTGTTTTTT
D gene: -; clone size: -; V gene: TRBV7-9; J gene: TRBJ2-1; CDR3 protein: CASSLLNEQFF; CDR3 DNA: TGTGCCAGCAGCTTACTCAATGAGCAGTTCTTC
D gene: -; clone size: once; V gene: TRBV7-9; J gene: TRBJ1-6; CDR3 protein: CASSRWDIRYNSPLHF; CDR3 DNA: TGTGCCAGCAGCAGATGGGACATAAGATATAATTCACCCCTCCACTTT
D gene: -; clone size: -; V gene: TRBV7-2; J gene: TRBJ1-4; CDR3 protein: CASSPSPGRVTEKLFF; CDR3 DNA: TGTGCCAGCAGCCCAAGCCCAGGGAGGGTTACTGAAAAACTGTTTTTT
D gene: -; clone size: -; V gene: TRBV5-4; J gene: TRBJ2-7; CDR3 protein: CASSPALGRDFEQYF; CDR3 DNA: TGTGCCAGCAGCCCCGCCTTGGGCAGGGATTTTGAGCAGTACTTC
D gene: -; clone size: -; V gene: TRBV30; J gene: TRBJ1-4; CDR3 protein: CARGGRPNEKLFF; CDR3 DNA: TGTGCTAGGGGGGGAAGGCCTAATGAAAAACTGTTTTTT
D gene: -; clone size: -; V gene: TRBV19; J gene: TRBJ1-6; CDR3 protein: CASSIILGAPDSPLHF; CDR3 DNA: TGTGCCAGTAGTATCATACTGGGGGCCCCCGATTCACCCCTCCACTTT
D gene: -; clone size: -; V gene: TRBV12-3/TRBV12-4; J gene: TRBJ2-2; CDR3 protein: CASSLTGTGELFF; CDR3 DNA: TGTGCCAGCAGTTTGACTGGGACCGGGGAGCTGTTTTTT
D gene: -; clone size: -; V gene: TRBV3-1/TRBV3-2; J gene: TRBJ1-5; CDR3 protein: CASSQGPGGQPQHF; CDR3 DNA: TGTGCCAGCAGCCAGGGTCCCGGAGGTCAGCCCCAGCATTTT
D gene: TRBD1; clone size: -; V gene: TRBV27; J gene: TRBJ1-4; CDR3 protein: CASSLGDRAREKLFF; CDR3 DNA: TGTGCCAGCAGTTTAGGGGACAGGGCCCGGGAAAAACTGTTTTTT
D gene: TRBD2; clone size: -; V gene: TRBV18; J gene: TRBJ2-5; CDR3 protein: CASSPPVAGVETQYF; CDR3 DNA: TGTGCCAGCTCACCACCGGTAGCGGGGGTTGAGACCCAGTACTTC
D gene: -; clone size: -; V gene: TRBV5-1; J gene: TRBJ2-6; CDR3 protein: CASSLATYSQISGANVLTF; CDR3 DNA: TGCGCCAGCAGCTTGGCCACATACAGTCAGATCTCTGGGGCCAACGTCCTGACTTTC
D gene: TRBD2; clone size: -; V gene: TRBV10-3; J gene: TRBJ2-1; CDR3 protein: CAISESISGGAVGNEQFF; CDR3 DNA: TGTGCCATCAGTGAGTCGATTAGCGGGGGGGCCGTGGGGAATGAGCAGTTCTTC
D gene: -; clone size: -; V gene: TRBV9; J gene: TRBJ2-6; CDR3 protein: CASSAGSTPGANVLTF; CDR3 DNA: TGTGCCAGCAGCGCGGGTAGTACCCCTGGGGCCAACGTCCTGACTTTC
D gene: -; clone size: -; V gene: TRBV7-9; J gene: TRBJ2-3; CDR3 protein: CASSLPQGTDTQYF; CDR3 DNA: TGTGCCAGCAGCCTACCGCAGGGCACAGATACGCAGTATTTT
D gene: -; clone size: once; V gene: TRBV5-4; J gene: TRBJ1-6; CDR3 protein: CASRPAQAGNSPLHF; CDR3 DNA: TGTGCCAGCAGACCCGCCCAGGCGGGTAATTCACCCCTCCACTTT
D gene: -; clone size: -; V gene: TRBV18; J gene: TRBJ1-2; CDR3 protein: CASSLDSSYGYTF; CDR3 DNA: TGTGCCAGCTCACTGGACAGTTCCTATGGCTACACCTTC
D gene: -; clone size: -; V gene: TRBV6-5; J gene: TRBJ2-3; CDR3 protein: CASTLPGADTQYF; CDR3 DNA: TGTGCCAGCACCCTCCCCGGGGCAGATACGCAGTATTTT
D gene: -; clone size: -; V gene: TRBV6-6; J gene: TRBJ2-1; CDR3 protein: CASSYGGALYNEQFF; CDR3 DNA: TGTGCCAGCAGTTACGGGGGGGCCCTCTACAATGAGCAGTTCTTC
D gene: -; clone size: -; V gene: TRBV29-1; J gene: TRBJ2-3; CDR3 protein: CSVELGTGTDTQYF; CDR3 DNA: TGCAGCGTTGAGTTAGGGACTGGCACAGATACGCAGTATTTT
D gene: -; clone size: -; V gene: TRBV28; J gene: TRBJ2-7; CDR3 protein: CASMATPVYEQYF; CDR3 DNA: TGTGCCAGCATGGCCACGCCAGTCTACGAGCAGTACTTC
D gene: -; clone size: -; V gene: TRBV28; J gene: TRBJ1-1; CDR3 protein: CASSYPASGTEAFF; CDR3 DNA: TGTGCCAGCAGCTACCCCGCTTCGGGTACTGAAGCTTTCTTT
D gene: -; clone size: once; V gene: TRBV7-9; J gene: TRBJ2-6; CDR3 protein: CASSLATPSGANVLTF; CDR3 DNA: TGTGCCAGCAGCTTAGCCACTCCCTCTGGGGCCAACGTCCTGACTTTC
D gene: TRBD2; clone size: -; V gene: TRBV13; J gene: TRBJ2-1; CDR3 protein: CASSFWLAGVREQFF; CDR3 DNA: TGTGCCAGCAGCTTTTGGCTAGCGGGAGTCAGGGAGCAGTTCTTC
D gene: TRBD2; clone size: -; V gene: TRBV2; J gene: TRBJ2-3; CDR3 protein: CASSEIAGADTQYF; CDR3 DNA: TGTGCCAGCAGTGAGATAGCGGGGGCAGATACGCAGTATTTT
D gene: -; clone size: -; V gene: TRBV18; J gene: TRBJ1-1; CDR3 protein: CASSPLRGGWDTEAFF; CDR3 DNA: TGTGCCAGCTCACCACTACGAGGTGGTTGGGACACTGAAGCTTTCTTT
D gene: -; clone size: -; V gene: TRBV4-3; J gene: TRBJ2-3; CDR3 protein: CASSQDGTFLGPDTQYF; CDR3 DNA: TGCGCCAGCAGCCAAGACGGGACTTTCCTTGGCCCAGATACGCAGTATTTT
D gene: -; clone size: -; V gene: TRBV20-1; J gene: TRBJ2-5; CDR3 protein: CSAHSEETQYF; CDR3 DNA: TGCAGTGCGCACTCGGAAGAGACCCAGTACTTC
D gene: -; clone size: -; V gene: TRBV21-1; J gene: TRBJ1-5; CDR3 protein: CASRWYRGHQPQHF; CDR3 DNA: TGTGCCAGCCGTTGGTACAGGGGCCATCAGCCCCAGCATTTT
D gene: -; clone size: -; V gene: TRBV28; J gene: TRBJ2-7; CDR3 protein: CASTLGGTRDEQYF; CDR3 DNA: TGTGCCAGCACCCTCGGCGGGACCAGGGACGAGCAGTACTTC
D gene: TRBD2; clone size: once; V gene: TRBV7-7; J gene: TRBJ2-1; CDR3 protein: CASSLGLADYNEQFF; CDR3 DNA: TGTGCTAGCAGCTTAGGGCTAGCGGACTACAATGAGCAGTTCTTC
D gene: -; clone size: -; V gene: TRBV7-2; J gene: TRBJ2-1; CDR3 protein: CASSFPRTASYNEQFF; CDR3 DNA: TGTGCCAGCAGCTTCCCCAGGACAGCCTCCTACAATGAGCAGTTCTTC
D gene: TRBD1; clone size: -; V gene: TRBV14; J gene: TRBJ1-2; CDR3 protein: CASSPRQGFYGYTF; CDR3 DNA: TGTGCCAGCAGCCCCCGACAGGGGTTTTATGGCTACACCTTC
D gene: -; clone size: -; V gene: TRBV6-5; J gene: TRBJ1-6; CDR3 protein: CASTPEPSYNSPLHF; CDR3 DNA: TGTGCCAGCACTCCCGAGCCCTCCTATAATTCACCCCTCCACTTT
D gene: TRBD2; clone size: -; V gene: TRBV10-3; J gene: TRBJ2-7; CDR3 protein: CAISPGLAGERAYEQYF; CDR3 DNA: TGTGCCATCAGTCCGGGACTAGCGGGAGAAAGGGCCTACGAGCAGTACTTC
D gene: -; clone size: -; V gene: TRBV11-2; J gene: TRBJ2-7; CDR3 protein: CASSLGVEAYEQYF; CDR3 DNA: TGTGCCAGCAGCTTAGGTGTAGAAGCCTACGAGCAGTACTTC
D gene: TRBD2; clone size: -; V gene: TRBV11-3; J gene: TRBJ2-1; CDR3 protein: CASSSRTSGRDRDNEQFF; CDR3 DNA: TGTGCCAGCAGCTCCCGGACTAGCGGGAGAGATAGGGACAATGAGCAGTTCTTC
D gene: -; clone size: -; V gene: TRBV6-5; J gene: TRBJ2-3; CDR3 protein: CASSYARTDTQYF; CDR3 DNA: TGTGCCAGCAGTTACGCCCGGACAGATACGCAGTATTTT